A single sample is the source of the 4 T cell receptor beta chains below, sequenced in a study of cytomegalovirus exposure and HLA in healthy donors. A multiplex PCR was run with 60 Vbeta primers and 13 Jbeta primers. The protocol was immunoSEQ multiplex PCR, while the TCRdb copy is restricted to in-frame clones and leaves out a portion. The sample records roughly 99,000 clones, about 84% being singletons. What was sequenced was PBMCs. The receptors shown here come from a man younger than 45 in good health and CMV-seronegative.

The CDR3 region is CAARDRENEQFF. CDR3 DNA: TGTGCCGCCCGGGACAGGGAAAATGAGCAGTTCTTC. This chain links TRBV6-5 with TRBJ2-1, with TRBD1 identical over 9 bases. Germline lookup yields CDR1 MNHEY and CDR2 SVGAGI. The CDR3 runs 12 residues. V shed 11 bases and J 7 bases; nucleotides not matched to a gene: 6.

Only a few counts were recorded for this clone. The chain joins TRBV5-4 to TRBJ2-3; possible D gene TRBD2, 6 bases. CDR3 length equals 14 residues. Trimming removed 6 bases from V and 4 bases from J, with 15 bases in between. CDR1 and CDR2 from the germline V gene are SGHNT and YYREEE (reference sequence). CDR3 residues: CASTVHRGSDTQYF. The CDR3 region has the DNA TGTGCCAGCACCGTGCATCGGGGGTCAGATACGCAGTATTTT. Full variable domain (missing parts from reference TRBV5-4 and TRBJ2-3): ETGVTQSPTHLIKTRGQQVTLRCSSQSGHNTVSWYQQALGQGPQFIFQYYREEENGRGNFPPRFSGLQFPNYSSELNVNALELDDSALYLCASTVHRGSDTQYFGPGTRLTVL.

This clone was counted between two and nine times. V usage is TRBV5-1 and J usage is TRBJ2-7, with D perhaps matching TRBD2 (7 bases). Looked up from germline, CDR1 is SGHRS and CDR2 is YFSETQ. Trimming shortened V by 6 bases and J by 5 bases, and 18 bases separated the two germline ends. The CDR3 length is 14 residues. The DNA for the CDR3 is TGCGCCAGCAACTACGGGGGGCCGATACACGAGCAGTACTTC. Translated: CASNYGGPIHEQYF. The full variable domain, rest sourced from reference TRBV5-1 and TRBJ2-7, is KAGVTQTPRYLIKTRGQQVTLSCSPISGHRSVSWYQQTPGQGLQFLFEYFSETQRNKGNFPGRFSGRQFSNSRSEMNVSTLELGDSALYLCASNYGGPIHEQYFGPGTRLTVT.

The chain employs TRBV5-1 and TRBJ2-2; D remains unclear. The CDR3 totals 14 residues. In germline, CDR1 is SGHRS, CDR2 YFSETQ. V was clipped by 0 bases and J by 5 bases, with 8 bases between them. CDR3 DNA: TGCGCCAGCAGCTTGGTGTCTTCTACCGGGGAGCTGTTTTTT. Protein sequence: CASSLVSSTGELFF.